The rows below give T cell receptor beta chains drawn from one sample of a study of blood T cell repertoires in COVID-19. Libraries were prepared by immunoSEQ multiplex PCR; TCRdb keeps only in-frame clonotypes and omits some of them. The sample comprises 150,000 to 200,000 clones, around nine tenths of which are singletons, and under 3.5% rests with the top ten. The specimen was peripheral blood. The receptors originated from a man aged 65 to 79 with acute or convalescent COVID-19. The CDR3 runs from the conserved cysteine through the conserved F or W. D genes are given only for firm matches. Not all rows give a size; the values are once, few, many and, for expanded clones, a class.

clone_size	d_call	v_call	j_call	cdr3_aa	cdr3_nt
NA	TRBD1	TRBV7-6	TRBJ2-3	CASSDRGASTDTQYF	TGTGCCAGCAGCGACAGGGGGGCTAGCACAGATACGCAGTATTTT
NA	TRBD1	TRBV5-5	TRBJ2-7	CASSLNSGTGGFYEQYF	TGTGCCAGCAGCTTGAACTCCGGGACAGGGGGCTTCTACGAGCAGTACTTC
NA	TRBD2	TRBV7-9	TRBJ2-7	CASSLPPLARPYEQYF	TGTGCCAGCAGCTTACCCCCACTAGCGAGACCCTACGAGCAGTACTTC
NA	TRBD2	TRBV9	TRBJ2-5	CASSYSGRTETQYF	TGTGCCAGCAGCTATAGCGGGCGGACAGAGACCCAGTACTTC
NA	TRBD1	TRBV7-8	TRBJ2-4	CASSFQGATKNIQYF	TGTGCCAGCAGCTTCCAGGGGGCTACCAAAAACATTCAGTACTTC
NA	TRBD1	TRBV5-4	TRBJ1-4	CASSLTGGLNEKLFF	TGTGCCAGCAGCTTAACAGGGGGCCTTAATGAAAAACTGTTTTTT
NA	TRBD1	TRBV7-9	TRBJ1-4	CASSFGDRGEKLFF	TGTGCCAGCAGCTTTGGCGACAGGGGCGAAAAACTGTTTTTT
NA	NA	TRBV19	TRBJ1-2	CASSRVPPYGYTF	TGTGCCAGTAGCCGGGTCCCCCCGTATGGCTACACCTTC
NA	NA	TRBV5-4	TRBJ2-7	CASSLGGTDYREQYF	TGTGCCAGCAGCTTAGGGGGGACAGATTATCGGGAGCAGTACTTC
NA	TRBD1	TRBV19	TRBJ2-2	CASRGTGQGIPGELFF	TGTGCCAGTAGAGGGACGGGACAGGGGATTCCCGGGGAGCTGTTTTTT
NA	NA	TRBV15	TRBJ1-6	CATSRDLSSPLHF	TGTGCCACCAGCAGAGATCTAAGTTCACCCCTCCACTTT
NA	NA	TRBV9	TRBJ1-4	CASSVGVSVNEKLFF	TGTGCCAGCAGCGTAGGAGTGTCCGTCAATGAAAAACTGTTTTTT
NA	TRBD2	TRBV6-4	TRBJ2-1	CASSDGLAVYNEQFF	TGTGCCAGCAGCGACGGACTAGCGGTTTACAATGAGCAGTTCTTC
NA	NA	TRBV7-2	TRBJ1-2	CASSPTGLYGYTF	TGTGCCAGCAGCCCGACAGGACTCTATGGCTACACCTTC
NA	NA	TRBV6-5	TRBJ1-2	CASTSHGKGGYGYTF	TGTGCCAGCACCTCTCACGGCAAGGGGGGGTATGGCTACACCTTC
NA	NA	TRBV5-1	TRBJ1-4	CASSSGNLREKLFF	TGCGCCAGCAGCTCCGGAAACCTGAGGGAAAAACTGTTTTTT
NA	NA	TRBV5-6	TRBJ2-2	CASSLAYYRSGELFF	TGTGCCAGCAGCTTGGCCTATTACCGGTCCGGGGAGCTGTTTTTT
NA	NA	TRBV12-3/TRBV12-4	TRBJ2-3	CASSYLGSDTQYF	TGTGCCAGCAGTTACCTAGGATCGGATACGCAGTATTTT
NA	NA	TRBV12-2	TRBJ1-6	CASRTTGRNSPLHF	TGTGCAAGTCGCACGACAGGTCGGAATTCACCCCTCCACTTT
NA	NA	TRBV7-9	TRBJ1-1	CASSLGAGITEAFF	TGTGCCAGCAGCTTAGGGGCGGGGATCACTGAAGCTTTCTTT
NA	NA	TRBV4-3	TRBJ1-4	CASSQDSEVEGGPGEKLFF	TGCGCCAGCAGCCAAGATTCAGAGGTAGAGGGGGGGCCCGGAGAAAAACTGTTTTTT
NA	NA	TRBV6-2/TRBV6-3	TRBJ2-3	CASSPRTAITTDTQYF	TGTGCCAGCAGTCCCAGGACAGCGATCACAACCGATACGCAGTATTTT
few	NA	TRBV7-3	TRBJ1-2	CASSLTPGLDGGYTF	TGTGCCAGCAGCTTAACCCCGGGGTTGGACGGGGGCTACACCTTC
NA	NA	TRBV11-2	TRBJ1-2	CASSPRTGTDGYTF	TGTGCCAGCAGCCCTAGAACAGGTACGGACGGCTACACCTTC
NA	NA	TRBV7-2	TRBJ1-1	CASSLSENTEAFF	TGTGCCAGCAGCTTAAGCGAGAACACTGAAGCTTTCTTT
once	NA	TRBV5-4	TRBJ2-5	CASSSGQIKETQYF	TGTGCCAGCAGCTCCGGACAGATAAAAGAGACCCAGTACTTC
NA	NA	TRBV5-1	TRBJ2-5	CASSLEEAGQTQYF	TGCGCCAGCAGCTTGGAGGAGGCGGGTCAGACCCAGTACTTC
NA	TRBD1	TRBV4-3	TRBJ1-1	CASSQDWGQGATEAFF	TGCGCCAGCAGCCAAGATTGGGGACAGGGGGCTACTGAAGCTTTCTTT
NA	NA	TRBV5-4	TRBJ2-2	CASSFPNTGELFF	TGTGCCAGCAGCTTCCCTAACACCGGGGAGCTGTTTTTT
NA	NA	TRBV5-4	TRBJ2-1	CASSLKTREGNEQFF	TGTGCCAGCAGCTTGAAGACGAGGGAAGGCAATGAGCAGTTCTTC
NA	NA	TRBV6-5	TRBJ1-1	CASSPYLGRGEAFF	TGTGCCAGCAGTCCCTATTTAGGCCGGGGGGAAGCTTTCTTT
NA	NA	TRBV5-1	TRBJ2-1	CASSLGVLSPYNEQFF	TGCGCCAGCAGCTTGGGCGTACTCTCCCCCTACAATGAGCAGTTCTTC
NA	NA	TRBV10-2	TRBJ1-2	CASSESGGYGYTF	TGCGCCAGCAGTGAGTCGGGGGGCTATGGCTACACCTTC
NA	NA	TRBV2	TRBJ2-2	CASGTDSGVKLFF	TGTGCCAGCGGGACGGACAGCGGCGTCAAGCTGTTTTTT